Reported below is one TCR beta chain. The method was immunoSEQ multiplex PCR; TCRdb's version includes in-frame clones alone and lacks a portion of them. The data contain fewer than 200,000 clones, roughly 92% of them singletons. Germline CDR1 reads LGHDT; CDR2 reads YNNKEL (reference sequence). The CDR3 runs to 18 residues. The junction had 9 bases not matched to a gene; V was cut back by 0 bases and J by 2 bases. The data belong to a study of control samples from healthy donors and cancer patients. This sequence was found in a man aged 25 to 45 in good health. The sample comprised blood. This chain connects TRBV3-1 (or the pseudogene TRBV3-2) to TRBJ1-2, with TRBD1 matching over 10 bases. The DNA of the CDR3 is TGTGCCAGCAGCCAAGATCTAGTTTGGGGACAGGGGAACTATGGCTACACCTTC. Amino acid sequence: CASSQDLVWGQGNYGYTF.